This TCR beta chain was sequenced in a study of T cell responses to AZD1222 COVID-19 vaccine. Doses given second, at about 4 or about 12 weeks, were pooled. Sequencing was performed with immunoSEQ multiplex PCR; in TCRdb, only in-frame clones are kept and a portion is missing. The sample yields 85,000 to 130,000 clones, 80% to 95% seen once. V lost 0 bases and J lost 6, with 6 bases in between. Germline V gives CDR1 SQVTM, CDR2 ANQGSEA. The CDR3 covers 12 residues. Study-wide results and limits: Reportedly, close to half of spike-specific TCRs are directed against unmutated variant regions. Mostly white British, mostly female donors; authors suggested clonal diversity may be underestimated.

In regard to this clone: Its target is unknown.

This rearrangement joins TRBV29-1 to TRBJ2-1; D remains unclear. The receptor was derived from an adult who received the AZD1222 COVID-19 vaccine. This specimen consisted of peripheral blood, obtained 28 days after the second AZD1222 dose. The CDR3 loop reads CSVEEGTNEQFF. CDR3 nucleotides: TGCAGCGTTGAAGAAGGAACCAATGAGCAGTTCTTC.